Sequencing of this T cell receptor beta chain was carried out in a study of radiation and T cells in renal cell carcinoma. Study in general: Nephrectomy followed 15 Gy stereotactic body radiation by 4 weeks. Study outcomes and limitations: Top tumor clonotypes rose in blood 2 weeks post-radiation, then contracted. Baseline intratumoral clonotype presence is unknown without pretreatment biopsies.

Time point specified: baseline pretreatment blood. Sample treatment: 15 Gy SBRT to primary tumor, nephrectomy 4 weeks later. Serial blood draws occurred at baseline and 2 and 4 weeks post-SBRT. For this clone: Antigen unknown.

The CDR3 extends over 13 amino acids. Germline CDR1 is SGHRS and CDR2 is YFSETQ. Repertoires were generated with immunoSEQ multiplex PCR, while TCRdb's copy carries only in-frame clones and drops some. The table shows approximately 110,000 clones, with 82% occurring only once. The source was blood, collected from a patient whose treatment included radiotherapy and nephrectomy. The clonotype originates from a woman aged 55 to 70 with renal cell carcinoma. This sequence joins TRBV5-1 and TRBJ2-5; D may be TRBD2 (6 bases). The DNA end is more similar to TRBJ2-7, so the J call may be wrong. CDR3 protein: CASSLDSGYEQYF. Written as DNA, the CDR3 is TGCGCCAGCAGCTTGGATAGCGGCTACGAGCAGTACTTC.